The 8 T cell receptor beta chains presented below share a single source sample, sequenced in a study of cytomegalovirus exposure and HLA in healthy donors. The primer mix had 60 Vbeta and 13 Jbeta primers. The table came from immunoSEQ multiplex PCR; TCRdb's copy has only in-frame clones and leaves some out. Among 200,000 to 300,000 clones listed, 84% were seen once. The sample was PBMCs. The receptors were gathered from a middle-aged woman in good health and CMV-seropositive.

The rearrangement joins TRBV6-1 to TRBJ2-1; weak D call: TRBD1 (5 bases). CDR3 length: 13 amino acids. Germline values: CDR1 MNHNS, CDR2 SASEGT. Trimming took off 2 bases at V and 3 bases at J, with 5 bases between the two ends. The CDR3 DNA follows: TGTGCCAGCAGTGAACAGGGCTACAATGAGCAGTTCTTC. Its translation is CASSEQGYNEQFF.

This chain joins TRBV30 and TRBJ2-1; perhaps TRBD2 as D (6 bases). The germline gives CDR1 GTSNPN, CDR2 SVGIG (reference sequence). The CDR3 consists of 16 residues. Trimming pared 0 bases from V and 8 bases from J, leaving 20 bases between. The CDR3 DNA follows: TGTGCCTGGAGTGTACGGCTGGGGGGAGTGGGCGATGAGCAGTTCTTC. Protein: CAWSVRLGGVGDEQFF.

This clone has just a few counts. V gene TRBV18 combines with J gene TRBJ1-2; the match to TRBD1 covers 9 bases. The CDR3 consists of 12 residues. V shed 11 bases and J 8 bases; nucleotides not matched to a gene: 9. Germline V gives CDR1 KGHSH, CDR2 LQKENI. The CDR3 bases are TGTGCCCCGGGACAGGGCCTGGGAGGCTACACCTTC. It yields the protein CAPGQGLGGYTF.

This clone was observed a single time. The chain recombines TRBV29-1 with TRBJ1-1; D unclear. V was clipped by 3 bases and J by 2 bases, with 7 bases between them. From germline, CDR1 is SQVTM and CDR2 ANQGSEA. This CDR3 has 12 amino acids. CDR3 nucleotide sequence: TGCAGCGTTGAGGGAGGAAACACTGAAGCTTTCTTT. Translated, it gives CSVEGGNTEAFF.

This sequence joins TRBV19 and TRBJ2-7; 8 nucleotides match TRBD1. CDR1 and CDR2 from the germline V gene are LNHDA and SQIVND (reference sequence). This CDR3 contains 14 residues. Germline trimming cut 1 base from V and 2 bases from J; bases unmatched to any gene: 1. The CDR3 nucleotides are TGTGCCAGTAGTATAGTGGGACAGGCCTACGAGCAGTACTTC. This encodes CASSIVGQAYEQYF.

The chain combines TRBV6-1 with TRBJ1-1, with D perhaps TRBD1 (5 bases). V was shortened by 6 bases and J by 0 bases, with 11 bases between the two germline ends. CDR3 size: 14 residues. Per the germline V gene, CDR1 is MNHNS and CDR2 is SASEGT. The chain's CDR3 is CASRTGDLNTEAFF. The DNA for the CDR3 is TGTGCCAGCAGAACAGGAGATCTGAACACTGAAGCTTTCTTT.

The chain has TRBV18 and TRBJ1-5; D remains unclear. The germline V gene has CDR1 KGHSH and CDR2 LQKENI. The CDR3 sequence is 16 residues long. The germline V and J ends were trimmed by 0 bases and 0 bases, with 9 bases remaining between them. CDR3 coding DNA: TGTGCCAGCTCACCACCAGCGCATAATAGCAATCAGCCCCAGCATTTT. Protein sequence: CASSPPAHNSNQPQHF.

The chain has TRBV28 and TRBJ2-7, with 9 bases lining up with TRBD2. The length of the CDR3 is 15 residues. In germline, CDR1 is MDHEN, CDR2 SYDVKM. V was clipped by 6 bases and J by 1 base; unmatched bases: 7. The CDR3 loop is CASRSIAGASYEQYF. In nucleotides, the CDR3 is TGTGCCAGCAGGTCCATAGCGGGAGCTTCCTACGAGCAGTACTTC.